This TCR beta chain emerged from a study of beta chain features in type 1 diabetes. About the research overall: Patients did not differ from healthy donors in age, gender or cell yield. Points from the study as a whole: TCRB repertoires of naive, central memory and Treg cells appeared more similar among patients than among healthy donors. TCRB CDR3s from Type 1 diabetes patients were moderately but significantly shorter in all four CD4+ subsets.

This CDR3 is 16 amino acids long. From germline, CDR1 is KGHSH and CDR2 LQKENI. V lost 4 bases to trimming and J lost 2 bases, with 16 bases between them. To note about this clone: What it recognizes is unknown.

Markers CD45RO/CCR7/CD25/CD127/CD95/CD27 served to sort CD4+ naive, central memory, regulatory and stem cell-like memory cells. Of the isolated RNA, all was reverse transcribed, and so the sequenced material was expressed TCRB transcripts. Clones were sequenced by immunoSEQ multiplex PCR, and TCRdb holds only the in-frame ones, with some missing. The sample comprises 25,000 to 35,000 clones, about 65% of which are singletons, and 2.4% rests with the top ten. The specimen sequenced was Tregs from blood. The source of this sequence is a woman aged 25 to 45 with type 1 diabetes. This chain links TRBV18 with TRBJ2-3; D might be TRBD2 (5 bases). The CDR3: CASSRSSGGFTDTQYF. As DNA, the CDR3 is TGTGCCAGCTCACGTTCCAGCGGAGGTTTCACAGATACGCAGTATTTT. The variable domain in full, with the rest retrieved from reference TRBV18 and TRBJ2-3, is NAGVMQNPRHLVRRRGQEARLRCSPMKGHSHVYWYRQLPEEGLKFMVYLQKENIIDESGMPKERFSAEFPKEGPSILRIQQVVRGDSAAYFCASSRSSGGFTDTQYFGPGTRLTVL.